These 12 T cell receptor beta chains were all obtained from the same sample, sequenced in a study of T cell repertoires in cytomegalovirus infection. TCRdb processed the reads anew with MiXCR; each CDR3 protein has one entry. Altogether roughly 600,000 distinct CDR3 sequences are present, 24% being singletons, with the ten largest covering 6.5% to 10%. Specimen: CD8+ T cells from PBMCs. Source of these receptors: a human donor in good health (CMV status not recorded). Some clones in this sample may be carry-over from other donors' samples.

This clonotype has just a few counts. This chain connects TRBV2 to TRBJ2-2; the match to TRBD1 covers 8 bases. Trimming removed 3 bases from V and 5 bases from J; junction bases left unmatched: 5. The germline V gene has CDR1 SNHLY and CDR2 FYNNEI. CDR3 length: 15 residues. The CDR3 is CASSEDRVSTGELFF. The DNA for the CDR3 is TGTGCCAGCAGTGAGGACAGGGTGTCTACCGGGGAGCTGTTTTTT.

This clonotype turned up a few times. The chain combines TRBV6-5 with TRBJ2-1; 11 nucleotides align to TRBD2. This CDR3 has 16 residues. The trim removed 6 bases at V and 4 bases at J, leaving 8 bases unmatched. CDR1 and CDR2 from the germline V gene are MNHEY and SVGAGI. The CDR3: CASSSPTSGGYNEQFF. The DNA for the CDR3 is TGTGCCAGCAGCTCCCCTACTAGCGGGGGTTACAATGAGCAGTTCTTC.

V usage is TRBV6-1 and J usage is TRBJ2-3; no definite D call. Germline V CDR1 and CDR2: MNHNS, SASEGT. The length of the CDR3 is 14 residues. Trimming took off 5 bases at V and 2 bases at J, with 11 bases between the two ends. The CDR3 sequence is CASSYIKFTDTQYF. In DNA form, the CDR3 reads TGTGCCAGCAGTTACATAAAGTTCACAGATACGCAGTATTTT.

This clonotype was seen repeatedly, ten times or more. The chain has TRBV28 and TRBJ2-5; tentative D call: TRBD1 (6 bases). This CDR3 region has 16 residues. V lost 5 bases to trimming and J lost 0 bases, with 16 bases between them. CDR1 MDHEN and CDR2 SYDVKM come from the germline V gene. The CDR3 here is CASSRSNRDNQETQYF. In DNA form, the CDR3 reads TGTGCCAGCAGTAGATCGAACCGGGACAACCAAGAGACCCAGTACTTC.

This clonotype was seen only a few times. The chain uses TRBV7-4 and TRBJ2-2, with D unresolved. V dropped 3 bases and J dropped 2 bases, with 22 bases sitting between them. This CDR3 is 19 amino acids long. Germline assignment: CDR1 SGHVT and CDR2 SQSDAQ. The DNA of the CDR3 is TGTGCCAGCAGCTTTTTTGGCCGAGTTTCCCAGAGAAACACCGGGGAGCTGTTTTTT. Protein: CASSFFGRVSQRNTGELFF.

The gene calls are TRBV7-9 and TRBJ1-2, with 9 bases lining up with TRBD1. The CDR3 extends over 15 amino acids. The V segment lost 7 bases and the J segment 6 bases; nucleotides outside the gene matches: 12. CDR1 is SEHNR, CDR2 FQNEAQ, per germline (reference sequence). CDR3 nucleotide sequence: TGTGCCAGCAACGGGGACAGGGCAAAACTGAATGGCTACACCTTC. It translates to CASNGDRAKLNGYTF.

This clonotype was seen repeatedly, ten times or more. This chain joins TRBV7-2 and TRBJ2-3, with unresolved D. Germline assignment: CDR1 SGHTA and CDR2 FQGNSA. With 5 bases removed from V and 0 bases from J, the gap between germline ends came to 15 bases. The CDR3 has 16 residues. CDR3 protein: CASSPSTNPSTDTQYF. The CDR3 coding sequence is TGTGCCAGCAGCCCGTCTACCAACCCTAGCACAGATACGCAGTATTTT. The complete variable domain, with remaining parts taken from reference TRBV7-2 and TRBJ2-3, reads GAGVSQSPSNKVTEKGKDVELRCDPISGHTALYWYRQSLGQGLEFLIYFQGNSAPDKSGLPSDRFSAERTGGSVSTLTIQRTQQEDSAVYLCASSPSTNPSTDTQYFGPGTRLTVL.

The V gene is TRBV4-3, the J gene TRBJ2-2; D possibly corresponds to TRBD1 (6 bases). Germline V gives CDR1 LGHNA, CDR2 YSLEER. V lost 2 bases, J lost 4 bases, and 8 bases lay in between. The CDR3 covers 14 residues. CDR3 coding DNA: TGCGCCAGCAGCCAAAGACAGGTCACCGGGGAGCTGTTTTTT. The encoded protein is CASSQRQVTGELFF.

The rearrangement joins TRBV29-1 to TRBJ2-6, with D perhaps matching TRBD1 (5 bases). CDR3 length: 13 residues. V was clipped by 7 bases and J by 0 bases, with 7 bases between them. Per the germline V gene, CDR1 is SQVTM and CDR2 is ANQGSEA. The CDR3 loop reads CSADSSGANVLTF. CDR3 sequence (DNA): TGCAGCGCAGACAGCTCTGGGGCCAACGTCCTGACTTTC.

The chain joins TRBV13 to TRBJ2-1, with D unclear. The CDR3 is 13 amino acids. Trimming cost V 8 bases and J 4 bases, with 12 bases left between them. Germline V gene lookup returns CDR1 PRHDT and CDR2 FYEKMQ (reference sequence). CDR3 nucleotide sequence: TGTGCCAGCTCACGGGTTCAATACAATGAGCAGTTCTTC. It yields the protein CASSRVQYNEQFF.

Many counts were recorded for this clonotype. The chain has TRBV7-9 and TRBJ2-3; TRBD1 or TRBD2 may be the D gene (5 bases each). Germline values: CDR1 SEHNR, CDR2 FQNEAQ (reference sequence). V was cut by 5 bases and J by 2 bases, with 17 bases left in between. The CDR3 consists of 16 residues. This CDR3 is CASSPPGPTSTDTQYF. In nucleotides, the CDR3 is TGTGCCAGCAGCCCGCCGGGACCCACCTCCACAGATACGCAGTATTTT.

This clonotype was seen a handful of times. The chain combines TRBV12-3 or TRBV12-4 with TRBJ1-2; D gene uncertain. CDR3 length: 14 amino acids. Trimming removed 5 bases at V and 6 bases at J, with 16 bases between. The CDR3: CASSQGNLPNGYTF. The CDR3 nucleotides read TGTGCCAGCAGTCAAGGGAATTTACCAAATGGCTACACCTTC.